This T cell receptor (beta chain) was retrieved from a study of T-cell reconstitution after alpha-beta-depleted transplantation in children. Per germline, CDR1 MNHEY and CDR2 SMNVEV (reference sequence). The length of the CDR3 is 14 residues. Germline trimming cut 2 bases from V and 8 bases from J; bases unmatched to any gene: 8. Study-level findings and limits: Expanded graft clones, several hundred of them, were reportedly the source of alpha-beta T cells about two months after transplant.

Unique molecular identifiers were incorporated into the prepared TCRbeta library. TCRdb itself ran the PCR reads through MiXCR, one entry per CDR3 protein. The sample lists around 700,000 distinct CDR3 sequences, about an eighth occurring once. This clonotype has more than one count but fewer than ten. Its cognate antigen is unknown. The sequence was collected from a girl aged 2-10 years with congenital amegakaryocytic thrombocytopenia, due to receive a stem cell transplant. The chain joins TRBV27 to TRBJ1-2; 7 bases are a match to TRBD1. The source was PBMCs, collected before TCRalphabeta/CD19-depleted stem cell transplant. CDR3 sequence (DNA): TGTGCCAGCAGTTTAATAGGGGGCGGGAGGGGCTACACCTTC. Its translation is CASSLIGGGRGYTF.